These 28 T cell receptor beta chains originate from one sample sequenced in a study of post-analysis software for immune sequencing data (dated by TCRdb to the mid-2010s). Points the paper makes about the study in general: Patients showed significantly higher frequencies than controls for five TRBV segments, among them TRBV5-6, TRBV5-1 and TRBV20-1.

No antigen has been identified for these receptors. Libraries were constructed by PCR. These reads were obtained on an Illumina HiSeq 2500. To reduce PCR and sequencing biases, unique molecular identifiers were built into the TCR beta cDNA libraries. The raw public data were reprocessed by TCRdb itself: fastp quality trimming at Q25, MiXCR clonotype calling, in-frame beta chains only. Rows with one shared CDR3 protein collapse into an entry with the most common genes and DNA. This sample holds about 820,000 distinct CDR3 sequences; roughly 58% were observed only once. Clones ranked in the top ten supply about 4.8% of the sample. Sequenced: blood. The receptors derive from a girl between 5 and 17 years old with multiple sclerosis.

CDR3 residues: CAWSVPGLSSNQPQHF. CDR3 in DNA: TGTGCCTGGAGTGTACCCGGACTGAGTAGCAATCAGCCCCAGCATTTT. The V call is TRBV30, the J call TRBJ1-5; D uncertain. V lost 0 bases to trimming and J lost 0 bases, with 12 bases between them. This CDR3 is built from 16 residues. Germline values: CDR1 GTSNPN, CDR2 SVGIG (reference sequence).

V and J are TRBV20-1 and TRBJ2-7; 9 bases line up with TRBD1. CDR3 length equals 14 residues. The germline V gene encodes CDR1 DFQATT and CDR2 SNEGSKA (reference sequence). J gave up 4 bases and V 5 bases, and 9 bases lay outside the gene matches. The CDR3 sequence is CSAPWGQGRYEQYF. CDR3 sequence (DNA): TGCAGTGCTCCCTGGGGACAGGGACGTTACGAGCAGTACTTC.

The chain is built from TRBV7-8 and TRBJ2-3; 11 bases map to TRBD2. Germline loops: CDR1 SGHVS, CDR2 FQNEAQ. J lost 2 bases, V lost 6 bases, and 4 bases had no gene match. The CDR3 is 15 amino acids. CDR3 sequence: CASRRLAGNTDTQYF. CDR3 DNA sequence: TGTGCCAGCAGGAGACTAGCGGGGAACACAGATACGCAGTATTTT.

V usage is TRBV4-1 and J usage is TRBJ1-5, with D possibly being TRBD1 (6 bases). This CDR3 region has 15 residues. The V gene's germline CDR1 is MGHRA and CDR2 YSYEKL. V gave up 1 base and J gave up 4 bases, with 11 bases separating them. Here the CDR3 reads CASSQVGGRNQPQHF. The DNA of the CDR3 is TGCGCCAGCAGCCAAGTAGGGGGAAGGAATCAGCCCCAGCATTTT.

The chain links TRBV5-1 to TRBJ2-1, with 14 bases lining up with TRBD2. The V and J ends lost 4 bases and 4 bases, in that order; junction bases with no gene match: 16. CDR1 and CDR2 from the germline V gene are SGHRS and YFSETQ. This CDR3 is 20 amino acids long. CDR3 sequence (DNA): TGCGCCAGCAGCCGGGGACTAGCGGGAGAATGGAGGGGATTGTACAATGAGCAGTTCTTC. This codes for CASSRGLAGEWRGLYNEQFF.

This clonotype was picked up one time. V usage is TRBV5-1 and J usage is TRBJ2-7; 8 bases are shared with TRBD2. The V and J ends lost 4 bases and 7 bases, in that order; junction bases with no gene match: 13. Germline V lookup: CDR1 SGHRS, CDR2 YFSETQ. This CDR3 is built from 15 residues. The CDR3 DNA reads as TGCGCCAGCAGCAGTCCTACAGCGGGAGTTGGGGAGCAGTACTTC. Translating it yields CASSSPTAGVGEQYF.

V is TRBV4-1 and J is TRBJ1-4; maybe TRBD1 (5 bases). V was clipped by 4 bases and J by 4 bases, with 16 bases between them. Looked up from germline, CDR1 is MGHRA and CDR2 is YSYEKL. The CDR3 extends over 16 amino acids. Here the CDR3 reads CASSRPRVRLNEKLFF. The CDR3 DNA reads TGCGCCAGCAGCCGACCCAGGGTCCGGCTTAATGAAAAACTGTTTTTT.

The chain is built from TRBV9 and TRBJ1-6, with 7 bases lining up with TRBD1. This CDR3 is built from 15 residues. V shed 4 bases and J 2 bases; nucleotides not matched to a gene: 3. The germline CDR1 and CDR2 sequences are SGDLS and YYNGEE. CDR3 DNA sequence: TGTGCCAGCAGCCCGACAGGGACCTATAATTCACCCCTCCACTTT. It specifies CASSPTGTYNSPLHF.

The rearrangement uses TRBV29-1 and TRBJ2-7; the D gene is possibly TRBD2 (5 bases). Trimming removed 4 bases from V and 6 bases from J, with 19 bases in between. CDR3 length: 14 amino acids. Per the germline V gene, CDR1 is SQVTM and CDR2 is ANQGSEA. This chain's CDR3 is CSVGPHSPAGEQYF. The CDR3 DNA reads TGCAGCGTTGGCCCCCACTCCCCCGCGGGCGAGCAGTACTTC.

In its sample, this clonotype was seen a few times. The chain combines TRBV29-1 with TRBJ2-7, with 7 bases aligning to TRBD1. Per germline, CDR1 SQVTM and CDR2 ANQGSEA. J gave up 2 bases and V 0 bases, and 13 bases lay outside the gene matches. This CDR3 has 17 residues. DNA of the CDR3: TGCAGCGTTGAAGATCCTCAGCAGACAGGGCCTACCTACGAGCAGTACTTC. Encoded protein: CSVEDPQQTGPTYEQYF.

The V and J genes are TRBV5-1 and TRBJ1-4, with D perhaps matching TRBD1 (5 bases). Germline V gene data show CDR1 as SGHRS and CDR2 as YFSETQ. V lost 5 bases and J lost 4, with 9 bases in between. The length of the CDR3 is 13 residues. CDR3 sequence reads: CASRGDLNEKLFF. In DNA, the CDR3 is TGCGCCAGCAGAGGGGACCTTAATGAAAAACTGTTTTTT.

V is TRBV29-1 and J is TRBJ2-7; 9 positions match TRBD1. Germline V lookup: CDR1 SQVTM, CDR2 ANQGSEA. This CDR3 has 12 residues. The junction had 4 bases not matched to a gene; V was cut back by 8 bases and J by 2 bases. The CDR3 loop reads CSFRTGAYEQYF. As DNA, the CDR3 is TGCAGCTTTAGGACAGGGGCCTACGAGCAGTACTTC.

The chain employs TRBV2 and TRBJ1-2, with TRBD1 matching over 10 bases. The J segment lost 3 bases and the V segment lost 9 bases, leaving 10 bases of the junction unmatched. From germline, CDR1 is SNHLY and CDR2 FYNNEI. The CDR3 contains 15 residues. CDR3 sequence reads: CASSGQGLRDYGYTF. CDR3 nucleotides: TGTGCCAGTTCGGGACAGGGGCTACGGGACTATGGCTACACCTTC.

The gene calls are TRBV27 and TRBJ2-3; 15 bases align to TRBD2. The CDR3 is 18 residues long. V lost 3 bases and J lost 6; bases outside the gene matches: 10. Germline CDR1 MNHEY, CDR2 SMNVEV (reference sequence). Here the CDR3 reads CASSFRRTSGREADTQYF. CDR3 nucleotide sequence: TGTGCCAGCAGTTTTAGACGGACTAGCGGGAGGGAGGCGGATACGCAGTATTTT.

The chain combines TRBV7-9 with TRBJ2-1, with 10 bases aligning to TRBD1. Germline trimming cut 4 bases from V and 5 bases from J; bases unmatched to any gene: 5. CDR3 length equals 15 residues. Germline CDR1 and CDR2: SEHNR and FQNEAQ (reference sequence). In DNA form, the CDR3 reads TGTGCCAGCAGCTCCGGGACAGGGGCGGACAATGAGCAGTTCTTC. Translating it yields CASSSGTGADNEQFF.

The V call is TRBV29-1, the J call TRBJ1-1; no definite D call. Trimming cost V 2 bases and J 6 bases, with 13 bases left between them. CDR1 SQVTM and CDR2 ANQGSEA come from the germline V gene. The CDR3 contains 13 residues. CDR3 in amino acids: CSVERDPRAEAFF. The CDR3 DNA is TGCAGCGTTGAAAGAGACCCTCGGGCTGAAGCTTTCTTT.

The CDR3 loop reads CATSRDRGHLNTEAFF. The CDR3 DNA reads as TGTGCCACCAGCAGAGATAGGGGACACTTGAACACTGAAGCTTTCTTT. The chain recombines TRBV15 with TRBJ1-1, with D tentatively TRBD1 (6 bases). V lost 0 bases and J lost 0, with 11 bases in between. The CDR3 loop spans 16 amino acids. Germline CDR1 reads LNHNV; CDR2 reads YYDKDF (reference sequence).

This clonotype was picked up one time. V usage is TRBV12-3 or TRBV12-4 and J usage is TRBJ2-7; D ambiguous. The length of the CDR3 is 12 residues. With 3 bases removed from V and 5 bases from J, the gap between germline ends came to 8 bases. The CDR3 protein is CASSFSNDEQYF. In DNA, the CDR3 is TGTGCCAGCAGTTTTAGTAACGACGAGCAGTACTTC.

This clonotype was detected a few times. The chain employs TRBV20-1 and TRBJ2-7; 9 bases match TRBD1. Germline CDR1 reads DFQATT; CDR2 reads SNEGSKA (reference sequence). After removal of 6 bases from V and 3 bases from J, the junction contained 9 bases not matched to a gene. The CDR3 has 14 amino acids. The DNA of the CDR3 is TGCAGTGCAAACCGGGGGACAGGGCGCTACGAGCAGTACTTC. It yields the protein CSANRGTGRYEQYF.

This CDR3 reads CASTLGTGYGYTF. CDR3 DNA sequence: TGTGCCAGCACCTTGGGGACAGGGTATGGCTACACCTTC. The rearrangement joins TRBV6-5 to TRBJ1-2; 9 bases are a match to TRBD1. The CDR3 consists of 13 residues. The ends lost 7 bases at V and 5 bases at J; junction bases unmatched: 5. The V gene's germline CDR1 is MNHEY and CDR2 SVGAGI.

This chain uses TRBV6-6 with TRBJ1-6; no firm D call. CDR3 length: 13 residues. Germline CDR1 is MNHNY and CDR2 is SVGAGI (reference sequence). The V end was cut by 0 bases, the J end by 10 bases, with 7 bases between. Written as DNA, the CDR3 is TGTGCCAGCAGTTACTCGACTCTCTCACCCCTCCACTTT. Translating it yields CASSYSTLSPLHF.

The rearrangement joins TRBV12-3 or TRBV12-4 to TRBJ2-4; TRBD1 aligns across 7 bases. V shed 5 bases and J 4 bases; nucleotides not matched to a gene: 2. This CDR3 contains 13 residues. DNA for the CDR3: TGTGCCAGCAGTGGACAGGCAAAAAACATTCAGTACTTC. Its protein is CASSGQAKNIQYF.

This clonotype was found a few times. The chain recombines TRBV15 with TRBJ2-7; 9 bases map to TRBD2. J was trimmed by 0 bases and V by 0 bases; bases with no gene match: 6. The CDR3 sequence is 17 residues long. Germline V lookup: CDR1 LNHNV, CDR2 YYDKDF (reference sequence). Here the CDR3 DNA reads TGTGCCACCAGCAGAGATCGTTCTAGCGGGACCTCCTACGAGCAGTACTTC. This gives the protein CATSRDRSSGTSYEQYF.

The count of this clonotype is one. The chain recombines TRBV15 with TRBJ2-7; TRBD1 is a possible D gene (5 bases). The CDR3 covers 17 residues. The ends were cut back, 2 bases at V and 2 bases at J, with 19 bases in the middle. From germline, CDR1 is LNHNV and CDR2 YYDKDF (reference sequence). The CDR3 DNA sequence: TGTGCCACCAGCAGATTTAGCAGGGTCCTGGGCACCTACGAGCAGTACTTC. It yields the protein CATSRFSRVLGTYEQYF.

The chain carries TRBV24-1 and TRBJ2-5; D may be TRBD1 (5 bases). Germline CDR1 KGHDR, CDR2 SFDVKD. The CDR3 consists of 14 residues. Trimming shortened V by 4 bases and J by 3 bases, and 11 bases separated the two germline ends. The CDR3 nucleotides are TGTGCCACCAGTGAGATTGACAGAAAAGAGACCCAGTACTTC. Protein product: CATSEIDRKETQYF.

The rearrangement joins TRBV3-1 to TRBJ1-2; D not resolved. V was clipped by 1 base and J by 8 bases, with 8 bases between them. Germline V gene lookup returns CDR1 LGHDT and CDR2 YNNKEL (reference sequence). The CDR3 is 12 residues long. The CDR3 nucleotides are TGTGCCAGCAGCCAAGTCTCTATGGGCTACACCTTC. Translation gives CASSQVSMGYTF.

The chain has TRBV12-3 or TRBV12-4 and TRBJ2-3; the match to TRBD2 covers 11 bases. The CDR3 has 17 residues. The ends lost 5 bases at V and 5 bases at J; junction bases unmatched: 12. The CDR3 loop reads CASSPGRLAGWKDTQYF. Here the CDR3 DNA reads TGTGCCAGCAGTCCCGGGAGACTAGCGGGGTGGAAAGATACGCAGTATTTT.

The V call is TRBV20-1, the J call TRBJ2-1, with TRBD2 matching over 7 bases. Trimming at V came to 0 bases and at J to 0 bases, leaving 8 bases not matched to a gene. Germline-derived CDR1 and CDR2 are DFQATT and SNEGSKA (reference sequence). This CDR3 has 17 residues. CDR3: CSARDRTGGSSYNEQFF. The CDR3 nucleotides read TGCAGTGCTAGAGATAGAACTGGCGGGAGCTCCTACAATGAGCAGTTCTTC.